This TCR beta chain was sequenced during a study of cytomegalovirus exposure and HLA in healthy donors. This clone occurred a few times. The PCR contained 60 Vbeta and 13 Jbeta primers. Generated by immunoSEQ multiplex PCR, the TCRdb table keeps only in-frame clones and is missing some. The table shows over 75,000 clones, with about 80% occurring only once. Trimming stripped 5 bases from V and 5 bases from J, with 12 bases between. Germline V gene data show CDR1 as LNHNV and CDR2 as YYDKDF (reference sequence). This CDR3 region has 13 residues. The sequencing input was PBMCs. The chain recombines TRBV15 with TRBJ2-5; D might be TRBD1 (6 bases). This receptor was taken from a man between 60 and 75 years old in good health and CMV-seropositive. CDR3 nucleotide sequence: TGTGCCACCAGCCTCAGGGGCGAGGAGACCCAGTACTTC. Its protein is CATSLRGEETQYF.